This TCR beta chain originates from a study of blood T cell repertoires in COVID-19. Using immunoSEQ multiplex PCR, the repertoire was profiled, and TCRdb retains in-frame clones only, with some absent. The sample carries roughly 110,000 clones, 84% recorded once. The CDR3 is 15 amino acids. Germline CDR1 SGHAT, CDR2 FQNNGV. The V gene end was trimmed by 4 bases and the J gene end by 8 bases; junction bases not matched to a gene: 7. The sequence was collected from a woman in her forties with acute or convalescent COVID-19. The sample was peripheral blood. V is TRBV11-2 and J is TRBJ2-4; 11 bases match TRBD1. CDR3 nucleotide sequence: TGTGCCAGCAGCTCAGGGGGACAGGGGGTGGACATTCAGTACTTC. Translated, it gives CASSSGGQGVDIQYF.